This T cell receptor (beta chain) stems from a study of cytomegalovirus exposure and HLA in healthy donors (dated by TCRdb to 2016 to 2017). Background for the entire study: An earlier analysis of roughly 630 of the donors reported 276 Gb of sequence data and 117 million unique TCR beta sequences from 150 million to 200 million T cells. Roughly 300 gigabases of sequencing data and 91 million or so unique TCR sequences made up an early release that covered fewer than 650 HLA-typed donors. Of the 300 to 450 genotyped donors, over 65% fell in the genetic ancestry cluster associated with self-reported Caucasian donors. The study was designed to test whether signatures of past pathogen exposure could be identified by cataloging public T cell receptors. The T cell repertoires of several hundred subjects were profiled by immunosequencing and related to cytomegalovirus serostatus. In addition to the first cohort of approximately 650 subjects, a separate validation cohort of approximately 130 different subjects was used. The study combined high-throughput TCR immunosequencing, statistical association of individual TCRs with disease status, and machine learning to predict cytomegalovirus infection status. To study patterns of TCR occurrence, a later analysis re-analyzed previously published TCR beta repertoires from 600 to 750 donors and added high-resolution HLA genotyping. The later analysis used no new phenotypic data to find candidate immune exposures, relying instead on TCR beta sequences and their occurrence across donors. An earlier analysis of 587 of the donors used high-throughput TCR beta sequencing to judge whether each TCR beta V gene segment behaved as functional or pseudogenic. Alongside the repertoire data, information on donor age, sex, ethnicity and CMV serostatus was compiled. Genome-wide SNP genotypes for about 55% of the roughly 670 donors were used in a later genetic analysis, which treated that subset as a discovery cohort. All discovery cohort repertoires had been generated on a single sequencing platform. HLA typing included class I and class II loci at four-digit resolution. Typing coverage varied by locus: roughly 629-640 donors for A, B, C, DRB1 and DQB1; approximately 500 for DQA1; around 570 for DPA1; around 450 for DPB1. Because of strong linkage in the cohort, roughly five DR-DQ haplotypes were treated as single units for association and clustering. Among about 390 genotyped donors of the cohort, an average of roughly 240,000 unique TCR beta nucleotide sequences were sequenced per donor, roughly 20% of them non-productive.

The cohort comprised some 700 healthy bone marrow donors. At the time of sampling, all cohort members were nominally healthy, though unrecorded immune exposures were likely present. The donor was CMV seropositive and belonged to the group of some 290 seropositive cohort members. Each donor provided a peripheral blood sample, and peripheral blood mononuclear cells were used for TCR beta sequencing. Genomic DNA was extracted from the blood cell samples with the Qiagen DNeasy Blood Extraction Kit. This clone turned up a few times. This receptor's antigen is unknown. The input lacks base qualities; no much larger clone sits a single base away. The CDR3 spans 17 residues, from the cysteine through the phenylalanine. Only the CDR3 region is kept as DNA, spanning 51 bases read in frame from base 1. The V and J ends are trimmed by 0 bases and 0 bases, leaving 12 bases between them. Per the germline V gene, SGHAT is the CDR1 and FQNNGV is the CDR2.

What the work shows at the level of the full study, not this receptor alone: Because HLA typing was missing for some donors at each locus, association tests included only the typed subset. A cluster of highly shared sequence variants was judged likely to represent a technical artifact of the sequencing pipeline. A further reported finding was that TCR beta sequences accurately predicted the HLA-A and HLA-B alleles for most subjects in the first cohort. In vitro tests confirmed that a few of the cytomegalovirus-associated TCR beta chains recognize cytomegalovirus antigens. Linkage disequilibrium might explain the correlated functional status among segregating V segments, but an unknown experimental factor could not be ruled out. The authors suggested that the approach could potentially be extended to other disease states and immunological phenotypes. For the cohort, immune exposure information was limited to CMV serostatus. The classifier was reported to diagnose cytomegalovirus status with high specificity and sensitivity in both the original cohort and the validation cohort. According to a later analysis, most CMV-associated TCR beta chains appeared to be HLA-restricted, and the HLA associations seemed to be driven largely by CMV exposure. A later analysis found that HLA-associated TCR beta chains were more clonally expanded and had lower generation probabilities than equally common non-associated chains. A later genetic analysis associated a missense DCLRE1C variant with V-gene and J-gene trimming of TCR beta chains, and an independent cohort replicated the association. According to a later genetic analysis, donors in an Asian-associated ancestry cluster had fewer N-insertions in productive TCRs than the roughly 700-donor mean. A later analysis found that TCR association rates varied across HLA loci, with DRB1 alleles showing the most associated TCRs and HLA-C alleles the fewest. In this cohort, only TCR beta chains were sequenced, and detectable features were limited by the absence of alpha or paired-chain data. While some public TCRs were present in many individuals, most TCR sequences turned up only very rarely across donors. An earlier analysis of roughly 570 of the donors showed that most TCR beta V segments appeared in productive rearrangements either about 87% or about 30% of the time, which broadly matched IMGT annotations. Over 15 rarely observed V segments, including chromosome 9 orphons, were excluded from the earlier analysis of some 590 of the donors because counts were too low. In a later analysis, several top co-occurrence clusters were reported to appear linked to parvovirus B19, influenza, CMV and Epstein-Barr virus. Assigning TCR associations to individual alleles was difficult when HLA alleles, especially DR and DQ, strongly co-occurred. Specific HLA alleles were associated with 15,000 to 20,000 TCR beta sequences at a false discovery rate of 0.05 in a later analysis. Sequencing depth was assumed to be roughly uniform across donors in the presence/absence analyses, though that assumption may not hold. The study gave a list of 150 to 200 TCR beta chains associated with cytomegalovirus. Because the 87-base-pair reads could not distinguish some IMGT-functional V segments, including TRBV6-2 and TRBV6-3, those segments were excluded.

Library preparation used the immunoSEQ multiplex PCR assay. The multiplex PCR relied on a mix of 60 forward primers for TCR Vbeta segments and 13 reverse primers for TCR Jbeta segments. A multiplex PCR assay on genomic DNA amplified the CDR3 region of rearranged TCR beta genes. The amplified TCR beta libraries were sequenced on the Illumina HiSeq System as 87-base-pair reads. The paper's processing steps were these. In a later analysis, 70 million to 95 million unique TCR beta chains were counted across the approximately 640 repertoires, and roughly 10 million of these chains were shared by at least two donors. A nearest-neighbor algorithm error-corrected the raw reads and collapsed the reads into unique sequences, merging closely related sequences to remove PCR and sequencing errors. CDR3 sequences were aligned to IMGT reference sequences to assign V, D and J gene segments. For a sequence to be retained, at least a six-nucleotide match to both a V gene segment and a J gene segment was required. A rearrangement counted as productive if the CDR3 had no stop codons and remained in frame with V and J, and every other rearrangement counted as non-productive. CDR3 was defined by IMGT convention, running from the second conserved V-encoded cysteine to the conserved J-encoded phenylalanine. In an earlier analysis of more than 550 of the donors, sequences lacking an unambiguous match to a single V gene segment were excluded. In an earlier analysis of more than 500 of the donors, a V segment was called functional when productive rearrangements were above 56.7%, and segregating when the standard deviation between donors exceeded 5%. A statistical classification framework was developed to diagnose cytomegalovirus status using the catalog of TCR beta chain sequences. In a later analysis, TCR nucleotide sequences were compared against IMGT/GENE-DB human TR gene sequences so that V and J genes could be assigned. Using the TCRdist pipeline, a later analysis assigned CDR3 sequences along with most-parsimonious VDJ recombination scenarios. In a later analysis, each TCR beta chain was defined by its CDR3 amino acid sequence together with its V-gene family, and reads without a unique V-gene family were excluded. To address suspected cross-contamination and a sequencing artifact, a later analysis removed some 620 highly shared, low-generation-probability nucleotide sequences. In a later analysis, a clonal expansion index was calculated for each public chain from normalized within-repertoire ranks of inferred template counts. In a later analysis, generation probabilities were computed with a VDJ recombination model fitted to out-of-frame rearrangements, and the resulting probabilities were checked against IGoR. In a later analysis, hypergeometric tests were used to score TCR-TCR, TCR-HLA and TCR-CMV co-occurrence, with a repertoire-size bias correction applied to TCR pairs. A later analysis estimated false discovery rates by permuting HLA or CMV assignments 20 times. In a later analysis, co-occurring TCRs were grouped using DBSCAN, with TCRdist sequence similarity added in when clustering inside HLA-allele-positive subsets. Repertoires with fewer than 30,000 or more than 120,000 public chains, plus five repertoires with anomalous nucleotide sharing, were excluded from co-occurrence clustering. The source is immuneACCESS, and TCRdb retained only in-frame sequences with V and J called. Part of the clones is not carried over; for the studies checked, unresolved V genes explain less than half of this, and the remainder is unexplained. V and J calls and clone size are given by that table; D and trimming were obtained from the DNA. A total of approximately 260,000 clones appear in this sample, about 83% of them only once. The top ten hold about 2% of the sample.

Input material: PBMCs. The sequence was collected from a woman aged 40 to 49 in good health and CMV-seropositive. The V gene is TRBV11-2 and the J gene is TRBJ1-5; the D gene is possibly TRBD1, with 6 bases matching. The nucleotide sequence is given as TGTGCCAGCAGCTTAGACCACAGGGTTTATAGCAATCAGCCCCAGCATTTT. The resulting protein is CASSLDHRVYSNQPQHF.